This T cell receptor (beta chain) was recorded in a study of Ad26.COV2.S vaccination and SARS-CoV-2 variants. Trimming removed 2 bases at V and 4 bases at J, with 12 bases between. The CDR3 has 15 amino acids. Germline CDR1 reads SGHRS; CDR2 reads YFSETQ. Libraries were prepared by immunoSEQ multiplex PCR; TCRdb keeps only in-frame clonotypes and omits some of them. The sample carries more than 300,000 clones, approximately 86% recorded once. Specified treatment: around 19 received Ad26.COV2.S at low or high dose, single or two shots; about 5 received placebo; per-sample allocation not given. Specimen acquisition occurred on day 63 following the initial vaccine or placebo injection.

This specimen was peripheral blood, taken in a trial of Ad26.COV2.S vaccine versus placebo. This clonotype was obtained from a person aged 18-60 years who received the Ad26.COV2.S COVID-19 vaccine or a placebo. The chain is built from TRBV5-1 and TRBJ2-2; D gene unclear. CDR3 sequence reads: CASSFAGMGTGELFF. CDR3 nucleotide sequence: TGCGCCAGCAGCTTCGCAGGAATGGGCACCGGGGAGCTGTTTTTT.